The 7 T cell receptor beta chains given below trace back to one sample, sequenced in a study of early T cells in non-severe SARS-CoV-2 infection (dated by TCRdb to 2020 to 2022). Library prep was done by 5' RACE. The instrument given in TCRdb is NextSeq 500. TCRdb reworked the public reads: Q25 trimming with fastp, MiXCR clone assembly, productive beta chains retained. Rows are combined by CDR3 protein, so each entry shows the most common genes and DNA. Present in this sample are 45,000 or so distinct CDR3 sequences, 4% of which were seen just once. The ten top clones hold about 3% of the sample. Sequencing was performed on whole blood. Every receptor here comes from an adult who was a healthcare worker with PCR-confirmed SARS-CoV-2 infection or an uninfected control (not recorded which).

The chain has TRBV5-1 and TRBJ2-3; the D gene is possibly TRBD1 (6 bases). From germline, CDR1 is SGHRS and CDR2 YFSETQ. V lost 4 bases and J 1 base, leaving 13 bases between the germline ends. The length of the CDR3 is 15 residues. The CDR3 DNA reads as TGCGCCAGCAGCCCAGGGGACACCCGCACAGATACGCAGTATTTT. Its translation is CASSPGDTRTDTQYF.

V gene TRBV19 combines with J gene TRBJ1-6, with TRBD1 matching over 9 bases. The ends lost 5 bases at V and 8 bases at J; junction bases unmatched: 4. In germline, CDR1 is LNHDA, CDR2 SQIVND (reference sequence). This CDR3 has 14 residues. In DNA form, the CDR3 reads TGTGCCAGTAGTTCAAGGACAGGGGATTCACCCCTCCACTTT. Residues: CASSSRTGDSPLHF.

The sample holds many counts of this clonotype. The gene calls are TRBV5-1 and TRBJ2-7; D may be TRBD1 (6 bases). The CDR3 is 14 residues long. V dropped 4 bases and J dropped 5 bases, with 16 bases sitting between them. From germline, CDR1 is SGHRS and CDR2 YFSETQ. DNA of the CDR3: TGCGCCAGCAGCCCGACCTGGGGGCGCGACGAGCAGTACTTC. Its translation: CASSPTWGRDEQYF.

The chain combines TRBV10-3 with TRBJ1-1; 9 bases are shared with TRBD1. V lost 6 bases to trimming and J lost 3 bases; unmatched junction nucleotides: 11. The CDR3 covers 16 residues. Per the germline V gene, CDR1 is ENHRY and CDR2 is SYGVKD. The CDR3 is CAIRSGQGRTHTEAFF. The CDR3, as DNA: TGTGCCATCAGGAGCGGACAGGGGAGAACTCACACTGAAGCTTTCTTT.

In its sample, this clonotype was seen many times. The chain couples TRBV21-1 to TRBJ1-2; TRBD1 is the table's D call, not checked against the DNA. TRBV21-1 is a documented pseudogene. This CDR3 has 16 amino acids. CDR3 nucleotides: TGTGCCAGCAGATCACAGGGAACTATCACGAGATATGGCTACACCTTC. Protein product: CASRSQGTITRYGYTF.

A few counts support this clonotype. The chain is built from TRBV20-1 and TRBJ1-2, with 11 bases aligning to TRBD1. The CDR3 totals 16 residues. The V and J ends lost 0 bases and 4 bases, in that order; junction bases with no gene match: 7. Germline-derived CDR1 and CDR2 are DFQATT and SNEGSKA (reference sequence). CDR3 amino acids: CSARDTDRGPLYGYTF. The DNA of the CDR3 is TGCAGTGCTAGAGATACGGACAGGGGGCCTCTCTATGGCTACACCTTC.

This clonotype was seen at least ten times. The chain joins TRBV19 to TRBJ1-5; D is ambiguous. Looked up from germline, CDR1 is LNHDA and CDR2 is SQIVND (reference sequence). Trimming shortened V by 5 bases and J by 3 bases, and 20 bases separated the two germline ends. The CDR3 covers 17 residues. DNA for the CDR3: TGTGCCAGTAGTTTACCGTTGCTCGGGGTTACCAATCAGCCCCAGCATTTT. Protein product: CASSLPLLGVTNQPQHF.